This passage covers 24 T cell receptor beta chains from one sample sequenced in a study of regulatory T cells in long-lasting Graves disease. Library construction for TCR beta used iRepertoire HTBI primers and Arm-PCR of CDR3 regions. MiXCR was run by TCRdb on the multiplex PCR reads, yielding one entry per CDR3 protein. The table records about 430,000 distinct CDR3 sequences, 15% of them present only once. Noted time point: newly diagnosed GD, antithyroid drugs for less than 3 months. The TCR library was prepared using RNA isolated from PBMCs. These data were likewise used in another study, on T cells in Graves' hyperthyroidism and ophthalmopathy.

The specimen comprised peripheral blood mononuclear cells (PBMCs), sampled at new diagnosis, from a patient treated with antithyroid drugs. The receptors come from a woman aged 40 to 49 with Graves disease.

This clonotype was detected a few times. This chain's CDR3 is CASSYDSPLHF. CDR3 nucleotide sequence: TGTGCCAGCAGTTATGATTCACCCCTCCACTTT. The chain couples TRBV28 to TRBJ1-6; D gene ambiguous. The CDR3 has 11 amino acids. Germline V gives CDR1 MDHEN, CDR2 SYDVKM. Deletions cut 4 bases from V and 8 bases from J, with 3 bases between.

This chain joins TRBV5-4 and TRBJ1-1; no firm D call. Germline lookup yields CDR1 SGHNT and CDR2 YYREEE (reference sequence). The length of the CDR3 is 15 residues. The V end lost 0 bases, the J end lost 3 bases, and 12 bases lay between the germline ends. CDR3 nucleotides: TGTGCCAGCAGCTTGGGGTGGACCGAGGACACTGAAGCTTTCTTT. Protein: CASSLGWTEDTEAFF. The entire variable domain, with the rest obtained from reference TRBV5-4 and TRBJ1-1, is as follows: ETGVTQSPTHLIKTRGQQVTLRCSSQSGHNTVSWYQQALGQGPQFIFQYYREEENGRGNFPPRFSGLQFPNYSSELNVNALELDDSALYLCASSLGWTEDTEAFFGQGTRLTVV.

Many counts were recorded for this clonotype. Written as DNA, the CDR3 is TGTGCCAGCGGGAGGGCGGCGGATGAGCAGTTCTTC. Its protein is CASGRAADEQFF. The V gene is TRBV6-1, the J gene TRBJ2-1; 7 nucleotides agree with TRBD2. Germline CDR1 MNHNS, CDR2 SASEGT. The CDR3 loop spans 12 amino acids. J gave up 8 bases and V 8 bases, and 6 bases lay outside the gene matches.

This clonotype came up many times. V usage is TRBV12-3 or TRBV12-4 and J usage is TRBJ2-3; 10 bases are shared with TRBD1. Trimming at V came to 6 bases and at J to 3 bases, leaving 6 bases not matched to a gene. This CDR3 is built from 15 residues. The CDR3 protein is CASSRQGAPTDTQYF. The CDR3 nucleotides are TGTGCCAGCAGCCGACAGGGGGCGCCTACAGATACGCAGTATTTT.

In this sample, this clonotype turned up a few times. The chain joins TRBV6-2 or TRBV6-3 to TRBJ2-1, with 15 bases matching TRBD2. V shed 2 bases and J 5 bases; nucleotides not matched to a gene: 7. CDR1 and CDR2 from the germline V gene are MNHEY and SVGEGT. CDR3 size: 18 residues. The DNA of the CDR3 is TGTGCCAGCAGTTACGATGTGGGACTAGCGGGAGGTCACAATGAGCAGTTCTTC. It encodes CASSYDVGLAGGHNEQFF.

The chain couples TRBV6-2 or TRBV6-3 to TRBJ2-4, with D possibly being TRBD1 (5 bases). The CDR3 is 16 residues long. The germline CDR1 and CDR2 sequences are MNHEY and SVGEGT. V was trimmed by 5 bases and J by 0 bases, leaving 14 bases between them. The CDR3 loop is CASSPSWGAAKNIQYF. DNA of the CDR3: TGTGCCAGCAGTCCTTCGTGGGGCGCAGCCAAAAACATTCAGTACTTC.

This clonotype was seen repeatedly, ten times or more. The rearrangement uses TRBV27 and TRBJ2-6; no clear D gene. Germline assignment: CDR1 MNHEY and CDR2 SMNVEV (reference sequence). This CDR3 is built from 15 residues. Between the trimmed V and J ends, which lost 2 bases and 0 bases, there was a span of 5 bases. In nucleotides, the CDR3 is TGTGCCAGCAGTTTAAGTCGCTCTGGGGCCAACGTCCTGACTTTC. This sequence encodes CASSLSRSGANVLTF.

This clonotype occurred many times. In DNA form, the CDR3 reads TGTGCCAGCAGCTCCTACAGGGGGCATACAGATACGCAGTATTTT. Protein sequence: CASSSYRGHTDTQYF. The genes are TRBV11-3 and TRBJ2-3; TRBD1 matches at 9 bases. The CDR3 is 15 residues long. The J segment lost 3 bases and the V segment lost 4 bases, leaving 5 bases of the junction unmatched. The germline CDR1 and CDR2 sequences are SGHNT and YENEEA.

This clonotype has a count of ten or more. The V and J genes are TRBV20-1 and TRBJ2-5, with TRBD2 matching over 13 bases. CDR3 length: 15 residues. The germline gives CDR1 DFQATT, CDR2 SNEGSKA (reference sequence). Trimming at V came to 5 bases and at J to 5 bases, leaving 8 bases not matched to a gene. CDR3 region: CSARTSGSLGETQYF. Written as DNA, the CDR3 is TGCAGTGCTCGGACTAGCGGGAGCCTTGGGGAGACCCAGTACTTC.

This clonotype came up many times. This chain links TRBV12-3 or TRBV12-4 with TRBJ1-2; TRBD1 aligns across 7 bases. V trimming: 6 bases; J trimming: 6 bases; junction bases outside the gene matches: 13. The CDR3 is made up of 15 amino acids. Here the CDR3 DNA reads TGTGCCAGCAGCTCGGGACAGCCCGGGATACATGGCTACACCTTC. Its translation: CASSSGQPGIHGYTF.

This clonotype was detected ten times or more. The chain combines TRBV28 with TRBJ1-5, with D hard to call. This CDR3 spans 14 amino acids. Germline V gene data show CDR1 as MDHEN and CDR2 as SYDVKM. V dropped 6 bases and J dropped 0 bases, with 9 bases sitting between them. CDR3 nucleotide sequence: TGTGCCAGCAGCCAAACACGTAGCAATCAGCCCCAGCATTTT. Translation: CASSQTRSNQPQHF.

The chain employs TRBV4-3 and TRBJ2-7; D assignment may be TRBD1 or TRBD2 (5 bases each). V dropped 1 base and J dropped 2 bases, with 12 bases sitting between them. CDR1 and CDR2 (germline): LGHNA, YSLEER. The CDR3 extends over 15 amino acids. The CDR3 here is CASSQGPGRTYEQYF. The CDR3 DNA follows: TGCGCCAGCAGCCAAGGACCGGGACGGACCTACGAGCAGTACTTC.

In this sample, this clonotype turned up a few times. This chain joins TRBV20-1 and TRBJ2-7; D is unclear. From germline, CDR1 is DFQATT and CDR2 SNEGSKA (reference sequence). This CDR3 is built from 13 residues. V dropped 3 bases and J dropped 2 bases, with 11 bases sitting between them. CDR3 region: CSASSTTTYEQYF. The CDR3 DNA is TGCAGTGCTAGTTCGACCACCACCTACGAGCAGTACTTC.

This clonotype was detected ten times or more. This chain joins TRBV11-1 and TRBJ2-1; the match to TRBD2 covers 7 bases. J was trimmed by 3 bases and V by 4 bases; bases with no gene match: 6. The CDR3 is 15 residues long. Germline CDR1 reads SGHAT; CDR2 reads FQDESV (reference sequence). The CDR3 sequence: CASSSRLAIYNEQFF. The CDR3 nucleotides read TGTGCCAGCAGCTCTAGACTAGCTATCTACAATGAGCAGTTCTTC.

This clonotype appeared many times. The CDR3 DNA follows: TGTGCCAGCAGTGTACAGGGGAGCGGGGCCAACGTCCTGACTTTC. Its translation: CASSVQGSGANVLTF. The rearrangement joins TRBV12-3 or TRBV12-4 to TRBJ2-6; 7 nucleotides agree with TRBD1. The CDR3 is 15 residues long. The V segment lost 5 bases and the J segment 4 bases; nucleotides outside the gene matches: 5.

This clonotype has just a few counts. The rearrangement links TRBV5-6 to TRBJ1-5; 12 nucleotides agree with TRBD1. The germline V gene encodes CDR1 SGHDT and CDR2 YYEEEE. The V gene end was trimmed by 3 bases and the J gene end by 5 bases; junction bases not matched to a gene: 15. The CDR3 length is 19 residues. The CDR3: CASSWQRDRGLHSDQPQHF. Here the CDR3 DNA reads TGTGCCAGCAGCTGGCAGCGGGACAGGGGGCTCCACAGCGATCAGCCCCAGCATTTT.

This clonotype was recorded at least ten times. The V call is TRBV2, the J call TRBJ2-4, with D possibly TRBD1 on 5 matching bases. CDR3 length: 19 amino acids. CDR1 is SNHLY, CDR2 FYNNEI, per germline. With 5 bases removed from V and 1 base from J, the gap between germline ends came to 24 bases. This chain's CDR3 is CASSPRQGIPRSAKNIQYF. CDR3 DNA: TGTGCCAGCAGTCCACGGCAGGGTATCCCAAGGTCGGCCAAAAACATTCAGTACTTC.

This clonotype occurred many times. The gene calls are TRBV20-1 and TRBJ2-2, with 7 bases that match TRBD2. The CDR3 has 14 residues. Germline assignment: CDR1 DFQATT and CDR2 SNEGSKA (reference sequence). With V trimmed by 6 bases and J by 2 bases, 6 bases remained unmatched. Here the CDR3 DNA reads TGCAGTGCCAAAACGGGAGGAAACACCGGGGAGCTGTTTTTT. Protein product: CSAKTGGNTGELFF.

In this sample, this clonotype turned up many times. The chain links TRBV7-2 to TRBJ2-7, with 7 nucleotides matching TRBD1. V was pared by 2 bases and J by 0 bases, with 4 bases of the junction left unmatched. Germline V CDR1 and CDR2: SGHTA, FQGNSA. This CDR3 has 15 residues. Here the CDR3 reads CASSLSGGPSYEQYF. Written as DNA, the CDR3 is TGTGCCAGCAGCTTATCAGGGGGACCCTCCTACGAGCAGTACTTC.

This clonotype was detected many times. The chain carries TRBV20-1 and TRBJ2-5, with TRBD2 matching 11 bases. Germline-derived CDR1 and CDR2 are DFQATT and SNEGSKA (reference sequence). This CDR3 has 16 residues. V shed 6 bases and J 4 bases; nucleotides not matched to a gene: 13. This CDR3 is CSAPPPGLAGGETQYF. The DNA for the CDR3 is TGCAGTGCGCCCCCCCCGGGTCTAGCGGGAGGAGAGACCCAGTACTTC.

A few counts support this clonotype. This chain connects TRBV19 to TRBJ1-6; D call uncertain. This CDR3 has 14 residues. The V and J ends lost 1 base and 7 bases respectively, with 8 bases between them. CDR1 is LNHDA and CDR2 is SQIVND in the germline V gene (reference sequence). The CDR3 reads CASSIGGQNSPLHF. Written as DNA, the CDR3 is TGTGCCAGTAGTATAGGAGGGCAGAATTCACCCCTCCACTTT.

This clonotype was picked up many times. The gene calls are TRBV24-1 and TRBJ2-1, with D tentatively TRBD1 or TRBD2 (5 bases each). Trimming stripped 4 bases from V and 6 bases from J, with 18 bases between. The CDR3 sequence is 16 residues long. CDR1 KGHDR and CDR2 SFDVKD come from the germline V gene. The CDR3 DNA reads as TGTGCCACCAGTGACCTCCGGGGCCCCTCTTTCAATGAGCAGTTCTTC. This encodes CATSDLRGPSFNEQFF.

This clonotype was recorded many times. The V and J genes are TRBV9 and TRBJ1-2, with D possibly being TRBD1 (5 bases). V was cut by 0 bases and J by 3 bases, with 12 bases left in between. Per germline, CDR1 SGDLS and CDR2 YYNGEE. The CDR3 consists of 15 residues. CDR3 protein: CASSVETEPYYGYTF. The CDR3, as DNA: TGTGCCAGCAGCGTAGAGACAGAACCCTACTATGGCTACACCTTC.

This clonotype was counted only a few times. The chain uses TRBV4-1 and TRBJ2-1, with D possibly TRBD1 on 6 matching bases. CDR3 size: 14 residues. Trimming stripped 3 bases from V and 5 bases from J, with 11 bases between. CDR1 is MGHRA and CDR2 is YSYEKL in the germline V gene. The CDR3 DNA sequence: TGCGCCAGCAGCCAGCAGACAGGTCACAATGAGCAGTTCTTC. Its translation is CASSQQTGHNEQFF.